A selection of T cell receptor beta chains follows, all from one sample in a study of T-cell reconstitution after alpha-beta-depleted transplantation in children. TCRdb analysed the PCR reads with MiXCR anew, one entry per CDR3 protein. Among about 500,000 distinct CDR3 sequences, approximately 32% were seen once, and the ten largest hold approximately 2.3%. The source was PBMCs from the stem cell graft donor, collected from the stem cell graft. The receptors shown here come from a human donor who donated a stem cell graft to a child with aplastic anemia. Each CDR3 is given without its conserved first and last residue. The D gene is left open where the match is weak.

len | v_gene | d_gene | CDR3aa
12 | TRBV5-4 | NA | ASTQDMAKNIQY
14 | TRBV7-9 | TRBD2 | ASSTPGGGGTDTQY
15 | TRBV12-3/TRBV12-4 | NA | ASSFRNPGPKSYGYT
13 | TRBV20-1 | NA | SASMGGTARGGYT
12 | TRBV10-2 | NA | ASSFPGDTGELF
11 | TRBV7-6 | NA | ASSFGSAYEQY
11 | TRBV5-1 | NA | ASKAEGPDTQY
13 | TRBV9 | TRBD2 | ASAKKRERWNEQF
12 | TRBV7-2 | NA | ASSSLTGGKTQY
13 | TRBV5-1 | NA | ASSFRGTNTGELF
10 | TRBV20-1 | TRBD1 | SAGQANQPQH
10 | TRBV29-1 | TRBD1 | SASGTGNEQY
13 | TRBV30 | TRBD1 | AWAQGGSSYQPQH
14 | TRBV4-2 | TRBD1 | ASSPSTDRGNTEAF
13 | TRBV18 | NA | ASSRSSSGTDTQY
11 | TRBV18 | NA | ASSPAFGQPQH
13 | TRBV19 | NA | ASSPRPDRNTEAF
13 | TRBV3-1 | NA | ASSRGLTGGETQY
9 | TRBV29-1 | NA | SVAVGYTQY
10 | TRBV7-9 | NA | ASSFQESGQY
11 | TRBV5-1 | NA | ASSLSGQGEQY
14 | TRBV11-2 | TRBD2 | ASSWTSGANTGELF
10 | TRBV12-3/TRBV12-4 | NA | ASSWGKGEQF
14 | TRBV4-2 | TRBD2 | ASSQENGRVTGELF
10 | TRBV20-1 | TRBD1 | SANRDSYEQY
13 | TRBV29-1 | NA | SIVRRAEVSNEQF
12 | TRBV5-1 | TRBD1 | ASSLRQGRTEAF
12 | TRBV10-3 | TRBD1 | AISQGQGMDTQY
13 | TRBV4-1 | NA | ASSQDPGVGTEAF
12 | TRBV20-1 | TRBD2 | SARIAGESYEQY
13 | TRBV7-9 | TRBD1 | ASSLPTGESDEQF
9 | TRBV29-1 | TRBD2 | VARAGGAQY
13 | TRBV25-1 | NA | ASSGKLGGGTEAF
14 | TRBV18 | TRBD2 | ASSPGGLAGGNEQF
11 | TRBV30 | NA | AWTRFSGAEAF
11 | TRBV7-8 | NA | ASSLGRENIQY
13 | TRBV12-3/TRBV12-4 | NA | ASSLETGPHNEQF
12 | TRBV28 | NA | ASSRGAGPYEQY
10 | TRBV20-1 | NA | SARVDSQPQH
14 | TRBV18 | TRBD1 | ASSPGTGGVNTEAF
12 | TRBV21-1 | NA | ASSKAGGQDEQY
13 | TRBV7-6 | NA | ASSPKSGLGGEQY
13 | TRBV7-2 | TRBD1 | ASSNTGGFTMSQF
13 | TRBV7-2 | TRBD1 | ASSRGQGARETQY
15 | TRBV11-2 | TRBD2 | ASSLEGLAVLYNEQF
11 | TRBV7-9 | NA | ASRRTEADTQY
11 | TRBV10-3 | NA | AISAGNSVGYT
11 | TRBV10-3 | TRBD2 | AIGLAGGKTQY
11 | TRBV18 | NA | ASSPHSGETQY
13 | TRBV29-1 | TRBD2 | SVEGLAGETYEQY
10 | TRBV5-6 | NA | ASSIPGTEAF
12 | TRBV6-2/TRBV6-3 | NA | ASSYGPYTDTQY
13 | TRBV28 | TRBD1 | ASSSTGQGMSEQF